This section outlines one T cell receptor beta chain sequence together with its context. CDR1 and CDR2 (germline): SQVTM, ANQGSEA. V gave up 3 bases and J gave up 10 bases, with 9 bases separating them. This CDR3 spans 10 amino acids. Collection of blood occurred at baseline, at cycle 4 day 1, and at cycle 7 day 1. Here immunoSEQ multiplex PCR was the method, and the copy in TCRdb shows in-frame clones only, minus some. The table records 30,000 to 40,000 clones, around 83% of them present only once. This sample is part of a study of OX40 agonist ivuxolimab in advanced cancers. The sample in question was CD4+ or CD8+ T cells sorted from blood, obtained in a trial of the OX40 agonist ivuxolimab. The V and J genes are TRBV29-1 and TRBJ1-1; D perhaps matches TRBD1 (5 bases). This receptor was identified in an adult with an advanced solid tumor such as melanoma, head and neck, liver or kidney cancer. CDR3 bases: TGCAGCGTTGATCGGGGGGGAGCTTTCTTT. Protein sequence: CSVDRGGAFF.